These 8 T cell receptor beta chains originate from one sample sequenced in a study of T-cell memory formation after mild COVID-19. MiXCR was run by TCRdb on the 5' RACE reads, yielding one entry per CDR3 protein. In the table there are hundreds of thousands of distinct CDR3 sequences, more than 20% of which are singletons. Sequenced material: PBMCs or a T cell subset sorted from them (not recorded which). Receptors were obtained from an adult woman who had mild COVID-19 (a few samples of this study predate the infection). Cell type and time point are not known.

This clonotype was detected only a few times. The chain carries TRBV5-1 and TRBJ2-3, with 7 bases that match TRBD1. CDR3 length: 17 residues. With V trimmed by 0 bases and J by 1 base, 8 bases remained unmatched. Germline V gene data show CDR1 as SGHRS and CDR2 as YFSETQ. CDR3 sequence reads: CASSLARGGGGTDTQYF. The DNA for the CDR3 is TGCGCCAGCAGCTTGGCCAGAGGGGGCGGAGGCACAGATACGCAGTATTTT.

This clonotype appeared a few times. The rearrangement joins TRBV20-1 to TRBJ2-7, with 8 positions matching TRBD1. Germline loops: CDR1 DFQATT, CDR2 SNEGSKA (reference sequence). Trimming cost V 2 bases and J 3 bases; bases outside gene matches: 3. The CDR3 has 13 amino acids. The CDR3, as DNA: TGCAGTGCTAGAATAACAGGGGGCTACGAGCAGTACTTC. Its translation is CSARITGGYEQYF.

This chain joins TRBV20-1 and TRBJ2-3; 9 bases align to TRBD2. The CDR3 runs 15 residues. Per the germline V gene, CDR1 is DFQATT and CDR2 is SNEGSKA (reference sequence). The trim removed 0 bases at V and 7 bases at J, leaving 8 bases unmatched. CDR3 amino acids: CSARDGSGSTNTQYF. DNA of the CDR3: TGCAGTGCTAGAGATGGTAGCGGGAGTACTAATACGCAGTATTTT.

This clonotype has a count of ten or more. V is TRBV5-1 and J is TRBJ2-3, with 10 bases matching TRBD1. This CDR3 is built from 17 residues. Germline V gene sequence: CDR1 SGHRS, CDR2 YFSETQ. Germline trimming cut 4 bases from V and 2 bases from J; bases unmatched to any gene: 10. DNA of the CDR3: TGCGCCAGCAGCCTCTCAAGACAGGGGGCGATCACAGATACGCAGTATTTT. Amino acid sequence: CASSLSRQGAITDTQYF.

The chain couples TRBV12-3 or TRBV12-4 to TRBJ2-1; D remains unclear. The CDR3 has 13 residues. V dropped 3 bases and J dropped 10 bases, with 13 bases sitting between them. In DNA, the CDR3 is TGTGCCAGCAGTTTGGGAACAGCATCCGAGCAGTTCTTC. Amino acids: CASSLGTASEQFF.

This clonotype was picked up a small number of times. The chain has TRBV4-2 and TRBJ1-5; D gene unclear. Trimming removed 1 base from V and 7 bases from J, with 8 bases in between. This CDR3 region has 13 residues. Germline V gives CDR1 LGHNA, CDR2 YNFKEQ. The CDR3 here is CASSQGGWQPQHF. CDR3 bases: TGTGCCAGCAGCCAAGGGGGATGGCAGCCCCAGCATTTT.

The V gene is TRBV12-3 or TRBV12-4, the J gene TRBJ1-1; no clear D gene. CDR3 length: 13 amino acids. Trimming cost V 6 bases and J 6 bases, with 14 bases left between them. This CDR3 reads CASSRTGGAEAFF. The DNA of the CDR3 is TGTGCCAGCAGCCGCACCGGAGGTGCTGAAGCTTTCTTT.

The V and J genes are TRBV20-1 and TRBJ1-1; D is possibly TRBD1 (5 bases). The germline gives CDR1 DFQATT, CDR2 SNEGSKA (reference sequence). This CDR3 is built from 15 residues. The V gene lost 1 base and the J gene lost 4 bases, with 16 bases spanning the gap. The CDR3 DNA follows: TGCAGTGCTAGAGCCCAGCAGGGTCTTCTCACTGAAGCTTTCTTT. It encodes CSARAQQGLLTEAFF.